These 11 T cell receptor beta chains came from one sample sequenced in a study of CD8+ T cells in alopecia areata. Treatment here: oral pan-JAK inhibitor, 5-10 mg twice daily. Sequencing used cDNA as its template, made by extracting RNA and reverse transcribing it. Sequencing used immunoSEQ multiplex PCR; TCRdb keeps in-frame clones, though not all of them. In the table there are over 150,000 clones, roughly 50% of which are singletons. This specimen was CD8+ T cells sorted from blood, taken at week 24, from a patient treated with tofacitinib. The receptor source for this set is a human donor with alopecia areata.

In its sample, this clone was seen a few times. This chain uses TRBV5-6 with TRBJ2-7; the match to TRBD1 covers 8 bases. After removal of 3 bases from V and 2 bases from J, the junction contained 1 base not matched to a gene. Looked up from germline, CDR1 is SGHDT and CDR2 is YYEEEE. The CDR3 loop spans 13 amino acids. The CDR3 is CASSSTGAYEQYF. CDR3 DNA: TGTGCCAGCAGCTCGACAGGGGCCTACGAGCAGTACTTC.

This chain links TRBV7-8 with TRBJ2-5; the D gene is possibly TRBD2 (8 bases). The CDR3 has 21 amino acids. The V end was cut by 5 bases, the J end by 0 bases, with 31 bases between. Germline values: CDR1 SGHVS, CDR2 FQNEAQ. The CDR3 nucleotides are TGTGCCAGCAGCCCCTCCAGGGGGGCCGGGGTTAGCGGGACATACCAAGAGACCCAGTACTTC. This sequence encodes CASSPSRGAGVSGTYQETQYF.

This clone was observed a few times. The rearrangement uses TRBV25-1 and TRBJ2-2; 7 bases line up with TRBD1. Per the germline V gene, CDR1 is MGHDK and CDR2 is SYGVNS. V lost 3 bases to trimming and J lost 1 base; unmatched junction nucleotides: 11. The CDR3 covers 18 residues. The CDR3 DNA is TGTGCCAGCAGTGAGGTATCCCTGGGACAGCTGAACACCGGGGAGCTGTTTTTT. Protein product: CASSEVSLGQLNTGELFF.

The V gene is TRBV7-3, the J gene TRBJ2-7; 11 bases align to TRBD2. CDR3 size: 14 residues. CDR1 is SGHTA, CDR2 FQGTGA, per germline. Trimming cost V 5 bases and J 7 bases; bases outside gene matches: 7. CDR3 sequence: CASSAGTSGREQYF. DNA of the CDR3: TGTGCCAGCAGCGCCGGGACTAGCGGAAGGGAGCAGTACTTC.

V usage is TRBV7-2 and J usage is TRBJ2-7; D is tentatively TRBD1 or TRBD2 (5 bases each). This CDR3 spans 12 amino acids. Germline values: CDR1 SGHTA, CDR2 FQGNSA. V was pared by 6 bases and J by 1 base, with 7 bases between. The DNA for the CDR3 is TGTGCCAGCAGGGGGGTTTCCTACGAGCAGTACTTC. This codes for CASRGVSYEQYF.

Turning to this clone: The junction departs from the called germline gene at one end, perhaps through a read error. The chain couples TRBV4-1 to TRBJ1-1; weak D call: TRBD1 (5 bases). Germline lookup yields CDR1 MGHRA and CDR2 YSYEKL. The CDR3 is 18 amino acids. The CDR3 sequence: CASTQTGGKISGNTEAFF. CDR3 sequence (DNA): TGCGCCAGCACCCAAACTGGGGGGAAAATTTCGGGGAACACTGAAGCTTTCTTT.

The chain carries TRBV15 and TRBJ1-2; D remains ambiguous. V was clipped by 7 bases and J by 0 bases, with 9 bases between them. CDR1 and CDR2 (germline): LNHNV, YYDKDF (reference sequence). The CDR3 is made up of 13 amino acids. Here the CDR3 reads CATTSDANYGYTF. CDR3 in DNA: TGTGCCACCACTAGCGACGCTAACTATGGCTACACCTTC.

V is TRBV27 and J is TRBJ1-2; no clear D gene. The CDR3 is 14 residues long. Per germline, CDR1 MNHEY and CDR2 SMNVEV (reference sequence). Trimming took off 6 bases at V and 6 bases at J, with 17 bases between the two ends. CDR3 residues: CASSLEGSLNGYTF. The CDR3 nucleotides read TGTGCCAGCAGCTTAGAGGGTTCCCTCAATGGCTACACCTTC.

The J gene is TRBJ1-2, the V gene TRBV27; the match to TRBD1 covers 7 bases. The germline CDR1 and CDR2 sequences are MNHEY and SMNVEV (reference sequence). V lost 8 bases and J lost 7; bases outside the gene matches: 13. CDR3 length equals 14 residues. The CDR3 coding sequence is TGTGCCAGCGGCTACGGGACAGCCTCCCTTGGCTACACCTTC. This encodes CASGYGTASLGYTF.

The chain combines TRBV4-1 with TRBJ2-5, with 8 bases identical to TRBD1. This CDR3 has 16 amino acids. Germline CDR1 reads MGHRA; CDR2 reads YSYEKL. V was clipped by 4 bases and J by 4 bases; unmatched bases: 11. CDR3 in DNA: TGCGCCAGCAGCCGAGGACAGGGATACGGGAGAGAGACCCAGTACTTC. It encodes CASSRGQGYGRETQYF.

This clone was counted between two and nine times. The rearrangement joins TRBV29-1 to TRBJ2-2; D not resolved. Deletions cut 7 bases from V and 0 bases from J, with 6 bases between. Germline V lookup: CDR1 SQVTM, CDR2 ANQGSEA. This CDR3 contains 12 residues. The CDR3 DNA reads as TGCAGCGCCGCAGCGAACACCGGGGAGCTGTTTTTT. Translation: CSAAANTGELFF.